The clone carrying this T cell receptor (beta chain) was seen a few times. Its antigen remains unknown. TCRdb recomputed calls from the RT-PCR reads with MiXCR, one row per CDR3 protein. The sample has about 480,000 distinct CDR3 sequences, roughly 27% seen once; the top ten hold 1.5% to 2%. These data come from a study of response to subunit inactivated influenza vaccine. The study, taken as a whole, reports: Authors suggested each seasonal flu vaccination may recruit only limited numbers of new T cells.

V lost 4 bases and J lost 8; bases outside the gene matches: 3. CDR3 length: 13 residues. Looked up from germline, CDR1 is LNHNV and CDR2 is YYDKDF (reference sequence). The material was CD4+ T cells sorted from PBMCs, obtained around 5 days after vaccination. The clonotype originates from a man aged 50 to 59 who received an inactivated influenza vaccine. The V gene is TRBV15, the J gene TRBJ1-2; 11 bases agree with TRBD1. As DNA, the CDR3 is TGTGCCACCAGCACCGGGACAGGGGGAGGCTACACCTTC. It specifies CATSTGTGGGYTF.